A single T cell receptor beta chain is shown here with its context. This CDR3 has 16 residues. The germline gives CDR1 SQVTM, CDR2 ANQGSEA. Losses at the gene ends were 3 bases for V and 5 bases for J; bases not matched to a gene: 12. The data were taken from a study of T cells after somatic rescue of genetic block. Assay used: immunoSEQ multiplex PCR; TCRdb lists only in-frame clones, some missing. The sample holds 95,000 to 120,000 clones, around nine tenths seen once. Sequencing was carried out using peripheral blood mononuclear cells (PBMCs). This receptor was identified in a woman aged 18 to 35. The chain carries TRBV29-1 and TRBJ1-2; 10 positions match TRBD1. CDR3 sequence (DNA): TGCAGCGTTGAGGGGGGCCGGGACAGGGGACTTTATGGCTACACCTTC. Protein: CSVEGGRDRGLYGYTF.